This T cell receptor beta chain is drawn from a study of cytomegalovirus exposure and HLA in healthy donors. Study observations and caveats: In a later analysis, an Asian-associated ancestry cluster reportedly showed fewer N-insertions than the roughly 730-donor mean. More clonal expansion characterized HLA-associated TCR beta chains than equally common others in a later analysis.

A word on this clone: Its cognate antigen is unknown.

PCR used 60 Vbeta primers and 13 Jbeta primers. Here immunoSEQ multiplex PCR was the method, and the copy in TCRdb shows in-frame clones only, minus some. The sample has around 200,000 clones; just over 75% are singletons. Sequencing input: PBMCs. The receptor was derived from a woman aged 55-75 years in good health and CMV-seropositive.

The CDR3 spells CASSVGDRGRYGYTF. The CDR3 nucleotides are TGTGCCAGCAGCGTAGGGGACAGAGGTCGCTATGGCTACACCTTC. The rearrangement joins TRBV9 to TRBJ1-2; 7 bases fit TRBD1. The V and J ends lost 0 bases and 4 bases, in that order; junction bases with no gene match: 6. This CDR3 comprises 15 residues. CDR1 is SGDLS, CDR2 YYNGEE, per germline.